The TCR beta chain described here comes from a study of regulatory T cells in long-lasting Graves disease. Both iRepertoire HTBI primers and Arm-PCR of CDR3 regions were used to build the TCR beta libraries. One entry per CDR3 protein, called by TCRdb with MiXCR from the multiplex PCR reads. The table has about 290,000 distinct CDR3 sequences, 22% seen once; the top ten hold 45% to 70%. Germline lookup yields CDR1 SGHTA and CDR2 FQGNSA. The CDR3 length is 14 residues. The ends were cut back, 5 bases at V and 4 bases at J, with 14 bases in the middle. Findings and caveats of the study: Persistent patients had a count of shared public clonotypes (about 2,700) that exceeded that of new patients (around 910). Peripheral blood, not thyroid tissue, was the sole material studied. There was favoring of TRBV28, TRBJ1-2 and TRBJ2-5 in persistent disease. Newly diagnosed Graves' patients had higher TCR diversity than persistent ones.

This clonotype has a count of ten or more. What it binds is not known. Time point given: persistent/refractory GD, antithyroid drugs over 5 years with positive TRAb. RNA from PBMCs was the source of the TCR library. The rearrangement uses TRBV7-2 and TRBJ1-2, with D unclear. The source is a female donor with Graves disease. The sample was peripheral blood mononuclear cells (PBMCs), taken when the disease was refractory, from a patient treated with antithyroid drugs. In DNA, the CDR3 is TGTGCCAGCAGCATGAGTCCGGAACCCTATGGCTACACCTTC. This codes for CASSMSPEPYGYTF.